The rows below give T cell receptor beta chains drawn from one sample of a study of beta chain features in type 1 diabetes. Clones were read by immunoSEQ multiplex PCR, and TCRdb kept only the in-frame ones, dropping some. The table records a few hundred thousand clones, roughly 30% of them present only once. The sample comprised naive CD4+ T cells from blood. The receptors stem from a young man in good health. Both conserved end residues are trimmed from each CDR3. The D gene is left open where the match is weak. The size entry is marked missing in some rows and otherwise reads once, few, many or a size class.

v_call	cdr3_length	j_call	clone_size	d_call	cdr3_aa
TRBV30	10	TRBJ2-5	NA	NA	AWKPGQETQY
TRBV5-1	13	TRBJ2-1	NA	NA	ASSLGTGTYNEQF
TRBV30	12	TRBJ2-1	few	NA	AWSVLRDWNEQF
TRBV9	14	TRBJ2-1	few	NA	ASSVSAPVAYNEQF
TRBV11-2	11	TRBJ2-1	NA	NA	ASSPRLRVEQF
TRBV5-1	13	TRBJ2-1	NA	TRBD2	ASTSLAGLPNEQF
TRBV7-3	12	TRBJ2-5	NA	NA	ASSPGHLQETQY
TRBV5-6	11	TRBJ2-5	NA	NA	ASSLSPRETQY
TRBV20-1	9	TRBJ2-3	NA	NA	SASTPDTQY
TRBV28	14	TRBJ2-3	once	TRBD1	ASSPQGQGSTDTQY
TRBV7-2	9	TRBJ2-7	few	NA	ASSLVGEQY
TRBV4-2	16	TRBJ2-1	few	TRBD2	ASSRTGTSGTGYNEQF
TRBV14	10	TRBJ2-3	NA	NA	ASSQPLYTQY
TRBV15	11	TRBJ2-6	few	NA	ASAGSGANVLT
TRBV7-2	15	TRBJ2-1	once	NA	ASSNTGASGVRGEQF
TRBV27	12	TRBJ2-3	NA	NA	ASSFDSLADTQY
TRBV7-9	13	TRBJ2-5	NA	TRBD2	ASSRLAGVEETQY
TRBV14	13	TRBJ1-1	NA	NA	ASSQDPGERFVAF
TRBV11-2	13	TRBJ2-2	NA	TRBD2	ASSLRGAGGEELF
TRBV7-9	11	TRBJ2-3	NA	NA	ASSSSGTDTQY
TRBV7-2	13	TRBJ2-1	NA	NA	ASSLGTGSYNEQF
TRBV25-1	12	TRBJ2-1	NA	NA	ASRSGDMYNEQF
TRBV5-1	14	TRBJ1-3	NA	NA	ASGISGTTSGNTIY
TRBV4-1	11	TRBJ2-5	few	NA	ASSQARLETQY
TRBV5-1	12	TRBJ1-2	NA	NA	ASSPRQVSEGYT
TRBV2	10	TRBJ2-1	few	NA	ASRFINNEQF
TRBV30	14	TRBJ2-7	few	NA	AWDGRGGRMGYEQY
TRBV14	14	TRBJ2-5	NA	NA	ASSHLRAPKVETQY
TRBV7-9	13	TRBJ1-3	few	TRBD1	ASSPQGASGNTIY